This TCR beta chain was observed in a study of T cells in Graves' hyperthyroidism and ophthalmopathy. TCR beta CDR3 regions were amplified from RNA. HTBI primers were the set used in a first-round RT-PCR of the TCR CDR3. TCRdb re-derived calls from the multiplex PCR reads in MiXCR, one entry per CDR3 protein. The table includes around 240,000 distinct CDR3 sequences, less than 15% detected once. Germline V gives CDR1 MDHEN, CDR2 SYDVKM. The V end was cut by 5 bases, the J end by 0 bases, with 14 bases between. The CDR3 totals 15 residues. This clonotype has ten or more counts. Its antigen is unknown. Study-level points and caveats: Ophthalmopathy onset followed model prediction by a median approximately 5.9 months.

The clonotype originates from a woman between 40 and 50 years old with Graves' hyperthyroidism that later progressed to Graves' ophthalmopathy. The chain combines TRBV28 with TRBJ2-7; D not resolved. The sequencing sample was made of blood. The CDR3 sequence is CASSRVGVLSYEQYF. The CDR3 DNA is TGTGCCAGCAGTCGCGTTGGGGTCCTCTCCTACGAGCAGTACTTC.